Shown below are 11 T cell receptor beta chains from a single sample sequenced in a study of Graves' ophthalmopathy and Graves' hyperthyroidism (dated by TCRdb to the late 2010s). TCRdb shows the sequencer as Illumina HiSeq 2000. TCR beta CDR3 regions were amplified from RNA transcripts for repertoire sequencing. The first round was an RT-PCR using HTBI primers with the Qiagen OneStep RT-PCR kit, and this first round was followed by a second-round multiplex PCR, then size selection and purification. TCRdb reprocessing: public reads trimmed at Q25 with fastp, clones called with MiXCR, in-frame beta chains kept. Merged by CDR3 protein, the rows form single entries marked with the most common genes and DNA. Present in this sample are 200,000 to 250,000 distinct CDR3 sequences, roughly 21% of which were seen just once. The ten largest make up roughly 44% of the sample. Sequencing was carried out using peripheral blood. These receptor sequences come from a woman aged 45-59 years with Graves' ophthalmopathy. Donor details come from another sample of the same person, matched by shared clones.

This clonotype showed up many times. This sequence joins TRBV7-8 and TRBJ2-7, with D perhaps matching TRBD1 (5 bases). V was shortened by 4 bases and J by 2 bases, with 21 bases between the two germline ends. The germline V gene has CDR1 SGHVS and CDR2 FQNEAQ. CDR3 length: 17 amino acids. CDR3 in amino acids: CASSYKGSDSHPYEQYF. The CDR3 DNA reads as TGTGCCAGCAGCTACAAGGGATCAGACAGCCACCCCTACGAGCAGTACTTC.

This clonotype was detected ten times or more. The CDR3, as DNA: TGTGCCGCAGCTAGGGGACAGGGGAACGGAGAGACCCAGTACTTC. It encodes CAAARGQGNGETQYF. The chain is built from TRBV7-2 and TRBJ2-5; 10 positions match TRBD1. The CDR3 runs to 15 residues. Germline CDR1 is SGHTA and CDR2 is FQGNSA. J gave up 4 bases and V 11 bases, and 13 bases lay outside the gene matches.

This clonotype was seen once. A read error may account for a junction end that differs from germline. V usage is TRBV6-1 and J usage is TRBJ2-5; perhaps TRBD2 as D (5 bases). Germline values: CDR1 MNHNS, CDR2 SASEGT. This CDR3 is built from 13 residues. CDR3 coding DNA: TGTGCCATCAGTGCACAGACTAAAGAGACCCAGTACTTC. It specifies CAISAQTKETQYF.

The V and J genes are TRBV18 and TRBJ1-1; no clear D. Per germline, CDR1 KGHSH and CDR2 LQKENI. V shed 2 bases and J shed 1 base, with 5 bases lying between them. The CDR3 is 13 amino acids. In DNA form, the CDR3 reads TGTGCCAGCTCACCAGAGAGGAACACTGAAGCTTTCTTT. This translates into CASSPERNTEAFF.

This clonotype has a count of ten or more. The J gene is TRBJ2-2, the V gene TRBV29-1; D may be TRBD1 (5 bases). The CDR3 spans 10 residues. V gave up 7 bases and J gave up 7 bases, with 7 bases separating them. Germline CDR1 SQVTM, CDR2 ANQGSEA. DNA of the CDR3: TGCAGCGCCCAGGGCGGGGAGCTGTTTTTT. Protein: CSAQGGELFF.

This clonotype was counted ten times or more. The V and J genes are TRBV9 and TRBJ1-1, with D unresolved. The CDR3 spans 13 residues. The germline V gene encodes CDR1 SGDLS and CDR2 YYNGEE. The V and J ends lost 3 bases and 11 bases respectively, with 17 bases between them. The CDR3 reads CASSALSWEPAFF. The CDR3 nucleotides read TGTGCCAGCAGCGCACTTAGTTGGGAGCCGGCTTTCTTT. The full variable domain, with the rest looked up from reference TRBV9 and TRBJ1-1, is DSGVTQTPKHLITATGQRVTLRCSPRSGDLSVYWYQQSLDQGLQFLIQYYNGEERAKGNILERFSAQQFPDLHSELNLSSLELGDSALYFCASSALSWEPAFFGQGTRLTVV.

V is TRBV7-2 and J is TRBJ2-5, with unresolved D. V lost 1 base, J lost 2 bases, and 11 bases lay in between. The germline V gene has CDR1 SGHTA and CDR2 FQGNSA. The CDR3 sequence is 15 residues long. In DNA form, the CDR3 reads TGTGCCAGCAGCTTAGTCCCGTCGTATCAAGAGACCCAGTACTTC. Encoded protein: CASSLVPSYQETQYF. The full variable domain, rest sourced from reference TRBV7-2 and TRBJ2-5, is GAGVSQSPSNKVTEKGKDVELRCDPISGHTALYWYRQSLGQGLEFLIYFQGNSAPDKSGLPSDRFSAERTGGSVSTLTIQRTQQEDSAVYLCASSLVPSYQETQYFGPGTRLLVL.

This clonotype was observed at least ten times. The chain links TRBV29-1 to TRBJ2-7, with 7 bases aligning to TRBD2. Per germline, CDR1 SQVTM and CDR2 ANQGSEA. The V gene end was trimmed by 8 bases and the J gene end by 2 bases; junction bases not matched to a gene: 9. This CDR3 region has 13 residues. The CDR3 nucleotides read TGCAGCCTTGGGTGCGGGAGACCCTACGAGCAGTACTTC. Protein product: CSLGCGRPYEQYF.

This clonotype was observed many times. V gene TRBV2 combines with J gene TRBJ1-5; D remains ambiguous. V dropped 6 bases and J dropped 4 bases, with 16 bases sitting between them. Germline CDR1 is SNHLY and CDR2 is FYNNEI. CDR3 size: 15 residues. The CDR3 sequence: CASSRAAASNQPQHF. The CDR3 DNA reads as TGTGCCAGCAGCCGGGCGGCAGCTTCGAATCAGCCCCAGCATTTT.

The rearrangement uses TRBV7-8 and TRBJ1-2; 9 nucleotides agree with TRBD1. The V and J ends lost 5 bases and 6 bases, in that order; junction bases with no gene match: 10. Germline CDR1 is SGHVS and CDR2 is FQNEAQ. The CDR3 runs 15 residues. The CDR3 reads CASSPRDRVHHGYTF. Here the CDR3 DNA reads TGTGCCAGCAGCCCGCGGGACAGGGTCCACCATGGCTACACCTTC.

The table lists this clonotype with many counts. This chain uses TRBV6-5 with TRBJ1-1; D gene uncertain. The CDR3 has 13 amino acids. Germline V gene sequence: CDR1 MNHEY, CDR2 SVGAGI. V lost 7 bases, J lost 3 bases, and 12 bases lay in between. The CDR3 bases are TGTGCCAGCACGGGAGGGTGGGACACTGAAGCTTTCTTT. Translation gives CASTGGWDTEAFF.